One and the same sample provided the 19 T cell receptor beta chains below, sequenced in a study of breast tumors, draining lymph nodes, adjacent tissues. Breast cancer patients provided tissue from their axillary draining lymph nodes. From the multiplex PCR reads, TCRdb called clonotypes with MiXCR, one entry per CDR3 protein. The sample contains about 220,000 distinct CDR3 sequences, 30% to 35% of which appear only once. Sequenced input: axillary lymph node tissue. Receptors originate from a female donor with breast cancer. Some clones in this sample may be carry-over from other donors' samples.

A word on this clonotype: A much larger clone sits a single nucleotide away, making a read error possible. No conserved phenylalanine or tryptophan is present at the end of the CDR3, so a read error is the likely explanation. This chain connects TRBV9 to TRBJ2-3; D uncertain. This CDR3 has 13 amino acids. CDR1 is SGDLS and CDR2 is YYNGEE in the germline V gene. Trimming removed 0 bases at V and 7 bases at J, with 9 bases between. In DNA, the CDR3 is TGTGCCAGCAGCGTAGATGTGGCGAATACGCAGTATTCT. Translated, it gives CASSVDVANTQYS.

This clonotype was detected ten times or more. CDR3 residues: CASSPLAGTDYETQYF. CDR3 DNA: TGTGCCAGCAGCCCCCTTGCCGGGACGGACTACGAGACCCAGTACTTC. This rearrangement joins TRBV5-6 to TRBJ2-5; D possibly corresponds to TRBD2 (6 bases). V was trimmed by 4 bases and J by 5 bases, leaving 21 bases between them. This CDR3 contains 16 residues. CDR1 and CDR2 (germline): SGHDT, YYEEEE.

This clonotype was detected ten times or more. The chain couples TRBV5-1 to TRBJ2-5, with D perhaps TRBD2 (7 bases). This CDR3 spans 13 amino acids. Looked up from germline, CDR1 is SGHRS and CDR2 is YFSETQ. V lost 4 bases and J lost 5, with 12 bases in between. The CDR3 spells CASSPEGGETQYF. Here the CDR3 DNA reads TGCGCCAGCAGCCCGGAGGGGGGGGAGACCCAGTACTTC.

V gene TRBV20-1 combines with J gene TRBJ2-7; D possibly corresponds to TRBD2 (6 bases). Germline V gene sequence: CDR1 DFQATT, CDR2 SNEGSKA (reference sequence). The V end was cut by 6 bases, the J end by 0 bases, with 27 bases between. This CDR3 comprises 18 residues. The CDR3 spells CSARRGGANGESSYEQYF. The CDR3 DNA reads TGCAGTGCCCGCCGCGGCGGGGCGAACGGGGAGAGCTCCTACGAGCAGTACTTC.

This clonotype was recorded at least ten times. The chain employs TRBV20-1 and TRBJ2-1; D unclear. The CDR3 contains 13 residues. The V end lost 6 bases, the J end lost 6 bases, and 15 bases lay between the germline ends. In germline, CDR1 is DFQATT, CDR2 SNEGSKA (reference sequence). For the CDR3, the DNA is TGCAGTGCCAACTCTGACTCGAGCAATGAGCAGTTCTTC. Its translation is CSANSDSSNEQFF.

This clonotype came up many times. The gene calls are TRBV6-6 and TRBJ1-2; 7 nucleotides match TRBD1. CDR1 MNHNY and CDR2 SVGAGI come from the germline V gene (reference sequence). The V segment lost 5 bases and the J segment 7 bases; nucleotides outside the gene matches: 10. CDR3 length: 14 residues. CDR3 DNA sequence: TGTGCCAGCAGTCCACTGACAGGGATCGGTGGCTACACCTTC. Translated: CASSPLTGIGGYTF.

This clonotype was seen ten or more times. The chain uses TRBV19 and TRBJ1-3; the D is unclear. V was pared by 4 bases and J by 0 bases, with 7 bases between. The germline gives CDR1 LNHDA, CDR2 SQIVND (reference sequence). This CDR3 spans 14 amino acids. The CDR3: CASSRGDSGNTIYF. CDR3 nucleotides: TGTGCCAGTAGTAGGGGAGACTCTGGAAACACCATATATTTT. Using reference TRBV19 and TRBJ1-3 for the parts outside the CDR3, the full variable domain is DGGITQSPKYLFRKEGQNVTLSCEQNLNHDAMYWYRQDPGQGLRLIYYSQIVNDFQKGDIAEGYSVSREKKESFPLTVTSAQKNPTAFYLCASSRGDSGNTIYFGEGSWLTVV.

This clonotype was counted many times. The chain uses TRBV11-1 and TRBJ2-7; 11 bases align to TRBD1. V dropped 4 bases and J dropped 4; count of bases not matched to a gene: 6. Germline values: CDR1 SGHAT, CDR2 FQDESV (reference sequence). The length of the CDR3 is 15 residues. Here the CDR3 reads CASSSAGTGGYEQYF. The CDR3 DNA reads as TGTGCCAGCAGCTCCGCCGGGACAGGGGGGTACGAGCAGTACTTC. Complete variable domain (other parts from reference TRBV11-1 and TRBJ2-7): EAEVAQSPRYKITEKSQAVAFWCDPISGHATLYWYRQILGQGPELLVQFQDESVVDDSQLPKDRFSAERLKGVDSTLKIQPAELGDSAMYLCASSSAGTGGYEQYFGPGTRLTVT.

This clonotype was recorded at least ten times. V gene TRBV7-8 combines with J gene TRBJ2-3, with 7 bases identical to TRBD1. V lost 6 bases, J lost 0 bases, and 6 bases stayed unmatched. Germline assignment: CDR1 SGHVS and CDR2 FQNEAQ. There are 15 residues in the CDR3. The chain's CDR3 is CASSDTGASTDTQYF. In nucleotides, the CDR3 is TGTGCCAGCAGTGACACAGGGGCTAGCACAGATACGCAGTATTTT.

This clonotype was picked up one time. V usage is TRBV7-9 and J usage is TRBJ1-4; possible D gene TRBD1, 6 bases. This CDR3 contains 13 residues. Germline loops: CDR1 SEHNR, CDR2 FQNEAQ (reference sequence). CDR3 sequence reads: CAAPGQANEKLFF. The CDR3 DNA reads as TGTGCGGCACCGGGACAAGCTAATGAAAAACTGTTTTTT.

Concerning this clonotype itself: A read error may explain this, as a much larger clone is one base away. V and J are TRBV20-1 and TRBJ2-3; D is ambiguous. CDR1 and CDR2 (germline): DFQATT, SNEGSKA (reference sequence). This CDR3 is built from 11 residues. CDR3 sequence: CGATLADTQYF. The DNA of the CDR3 is TGCGGTGCTACCCTAGCAGATACGCAGTATTTT.

The chain couples TRBV5-4 to TRBJ1-1, with 10 bases lining up with TRBD1. Germline V gene lookup returns CDR1 SGHNT and CDR2 YYREEE (reference sequence). V gave up 4 bases and J gave up 5 bases; unmatched junction bases: 5. The CDR3 consists of 14 residues. DNA of the CDR3: TGTGCCAGCAGCCAAGGACAGGGGGAGACTGAAGCTTTCTTT. This encodes CASSQGQGETEAFF.

This clonotype was detected ten times or more. This chain connects TRBV19 to TRBJ2-1, with 8 positions matching TRBD2. This CDR3 comprises 12 residues. Trimming cost V 5 bases and J 9 bases; bases outside gene matches: 3. In germline, CDR1 is LNHDA, CDR2 SQIVND (reference sequence). The CDR3 nucleotides read TGTGCCAGTAGTCTTACTAGCGGTGAGCAGTTCTTC. As protein: CASSLTSGEQFF.

The V gene is TRBV14, the J gene TRBJ1-2; D call uncertain. From germline, CDR1 is SGHDN and CDR2 FVKESK. The V gene lost 9 bases and the J gene lost 3 bases, with 8 bases spanning the gap. The CDR3 runs to 11 residues. This CDR3 reads CARRLDYGYTF. The CDR3 DNA sequence: TGTGCCAGAAGGTTGGACTATGGCTACACCTTC.

The chain combines TRBV6-1 with TRBJ2-1, with TRBD1 matching over 10 bases. J was trimmed by 5 bases and V by 7 bases; bases with no gene match: 14. The CDR3 sequence is 17 residues long. The germline gives CDR1 MNHNS, CDR2 SASEGT. CDR3 nucleotide sequence: TGTGCCAGCACCCTACTACCGGGACAGGGGTTACACAATGAGCAGTTCTTC. Protein sequence: CASTLLPGQGLHNEQFF.

The V call is TRBV30, the J call TRBJ2-5, with D perhaps TRBD1 or TRBD2 (6 bases each). Trimming stripped 5 bases from V and 1 base from J, with 14 bases between. CDR1 GTSNPN and CDR2 SVGIG come from the germline V gene (reference sequence). The CDR3 is made up of 14 amino acids. CDR3 DNA: TGTGCCTGGGAGACAGGAGGGGGCCAAGAGACCCAGTACTTC. This gives the protein CAWETGGGQETQYF.

Concerning this clonotype: Its ends do not fully match the called genes, so a read error is possible. CDR3 in amino acids: CASGHREDPRF. CDR3 DNA: TGTGCCAGCGGGCACCGGGAAGATCCTAGATTC. V usage is TRBV6-5 and J usage is TRBJ2-1; the D gene is possibly TRBD2 (5 bases). The CDR3 length is 11 residues. Germline V gene sequence: CDR1 MNHEY, CDR2 SVGAGI.

This clonotype was seen at least ten times. V gene TRBV24-1 combines with J gene TRBJ2-5; D possibly corresponds to TRBD1 (5 bases). V was shortened by 0 bases and J by 1 base, with 11 bases between the two germline ends. The germline V gene encodes CDR1 KGHDR and CDR2 SFDVKD. The CDR3 length is 16 residues. The CDR3 DNA sequence: TGTGCCACCAGTGATTTGGACAGTCAGCTCCAAGAGACCCAGTACTTC. As protein: CATSDLDSQLQETQYF.

Comment on this clonotype: Since a much larger clone is just one base distant, this may be a read error. The J gene is TRBJ1-2, the V gene TRBV7-2; D is undetermined. The CDR3 is 12 residues long. Trimming left V 6 bases short and J 7 bases short, with 12 bases between. Germline CDR1 reads SGHTA; CDR2 reads FQGNSA. The CDR3 protein is CASSQYASGYTF. CDR3 sequence (DNA): TGTGCCAGCAGTCAGTATGCCTCTGGCTACACCTTC.